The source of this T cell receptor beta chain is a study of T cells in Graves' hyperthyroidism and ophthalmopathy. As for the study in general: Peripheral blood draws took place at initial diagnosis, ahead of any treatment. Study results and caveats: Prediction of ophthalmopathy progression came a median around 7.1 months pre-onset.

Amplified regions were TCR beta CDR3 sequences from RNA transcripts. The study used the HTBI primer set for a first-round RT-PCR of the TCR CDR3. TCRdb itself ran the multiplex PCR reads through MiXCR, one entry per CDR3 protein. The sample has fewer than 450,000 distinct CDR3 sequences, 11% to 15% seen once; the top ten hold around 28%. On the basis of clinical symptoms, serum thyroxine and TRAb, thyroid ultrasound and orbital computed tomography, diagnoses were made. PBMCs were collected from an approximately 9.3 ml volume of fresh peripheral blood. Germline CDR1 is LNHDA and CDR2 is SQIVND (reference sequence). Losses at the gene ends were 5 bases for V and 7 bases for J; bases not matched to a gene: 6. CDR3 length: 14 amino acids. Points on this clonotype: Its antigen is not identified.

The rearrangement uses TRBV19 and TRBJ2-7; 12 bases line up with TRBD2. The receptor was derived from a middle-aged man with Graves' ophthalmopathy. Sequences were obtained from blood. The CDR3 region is CASSPRTSGKEQYF. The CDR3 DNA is TGTGCCAGTAGTCCGCGGACTAGCGGGAAGGAGCAGTACTTC.